Sequencing of this T cell receptor beta chain was carried out in a study of T cell responses to AZD1222 COVID-19 vaccine. Study-wide findings and caveats: Reports say nearly half of spike-specific TCRs go after unmutated variant regions. Just 5 or 6 AZD1222 recipients tested seropositive at baseline. The donor group comprised mostly white British people and more females; the analysis possibly underestimated clonal diversity.

The CDR3 totals 9 residues. V was cut by 7 bases and J by 9 bases, with 1 base left in between. Concerning this clone: Its cognate antigen is unknown.

Produced via immunoSEQ multiplex PCR; TCRdb's table is partial and in-frame only. The repertoire consists of tens of thousands of clones, with roughly 87% occurring once and the leading ten covering around 24%. The chain employs TRBV12-3 or TRBV12-4 and TRBJ1-6, with D unclear. The sequence was collected from an adult in good health. The material was peripheral blood, obtained on day 0 of AZD1222 vaccination. The CDR3 DNA reads TGTGCCAGCATTTCACCCCTCCACTTT. Protein sequence: CASISPLHF.